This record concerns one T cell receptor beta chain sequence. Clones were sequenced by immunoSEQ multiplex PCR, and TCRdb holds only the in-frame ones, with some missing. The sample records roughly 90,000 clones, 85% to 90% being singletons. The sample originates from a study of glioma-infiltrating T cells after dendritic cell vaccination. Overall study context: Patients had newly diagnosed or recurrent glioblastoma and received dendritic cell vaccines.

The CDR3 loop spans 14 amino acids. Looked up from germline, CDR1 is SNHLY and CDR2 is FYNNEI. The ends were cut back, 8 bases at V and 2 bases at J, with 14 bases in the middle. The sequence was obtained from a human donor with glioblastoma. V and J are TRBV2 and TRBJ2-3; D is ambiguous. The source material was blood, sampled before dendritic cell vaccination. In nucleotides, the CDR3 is TGTGCCAGCGTTATGAGAACCTCCACAGATACGCAGTATTTT. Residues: CASVMRTSTDTQYF. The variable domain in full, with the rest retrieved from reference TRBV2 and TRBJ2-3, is EPEVTQTPSHQVTQMGQEVILRCVPISNHLYFYWYRQILGQKVEFLVSFYNNEISEKSEIFDDQFSVERPDGSNFTLKIRSTKLEDSAMYFCASVMRTSTDTQYFGPGTRLTVL.